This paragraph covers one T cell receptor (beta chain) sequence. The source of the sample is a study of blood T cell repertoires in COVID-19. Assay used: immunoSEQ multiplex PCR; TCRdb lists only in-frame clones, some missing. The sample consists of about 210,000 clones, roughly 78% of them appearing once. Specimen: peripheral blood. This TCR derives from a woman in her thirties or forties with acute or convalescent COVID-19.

The CDR3 DNA reads TGTGCCAGCAGCAAACAGGGACTAGCGCCCGACCAGTTCTTC. It codes for CASSKQGLAPDQFF. The V and J genes are TRBV9 and TRBJ2-1; 10 nucleotides line up with TRBD2. The junction had 11 bases not matched to a gene; V was cut back by 4 bases and J by 13 bases. CDR1 and CDR2 (germline): SGDLS, YYNGEE. The CDR3 is 14 amino acids. Full variable domain (missing parts from reference TRBV9 and TRBJ2-1): DSGVTQTPKHLITATGQRVTLRCSPRSGDLSVYWYQQSLDQGLQFLIQYYNGEERAKGNILERFSAQQFPDLHSELNLSSLELGDSALYFCASSKQGLAPDQFFGPGTRLTVL.